This T cell receptor (beta chain) was sequenced for a study of tumor-infiltrating lymphocytes in primary liver carcinoma. On the study more broadly: Per sample, productive TCRbeta reads numbered roughly 3.65 to 7.13 million, similar across tissue types.

V lost 8 bases, J lost 7 bases, and 17 bases lay in between. The CDR3 contains 13 residues. A remark on this clonotype: No antigen is known for it. A clone one base away is much larger, so this may be a read error.

From approximately 0.5 ug of total RNA, TCR beta-specific cDNA was reverse-transcribed using a constant-region primer. Construction of TCR beta libraries relied on three successive nested multiplex PCR rounds employing slightly modified ARM-PCR. The first two PCR rounds used TRBV1-TRBV30 forward primers with a C-beta reverse primer, roughly 10 cycles each. MiXCR, applied by TCRdb to the multiplex PCR reads, yields one record per CDR3 protein. The table has 65,000 to 80,000 distinct CDR3 sequences, 60% to 75% seen once; the top ten hold about 27%. Without any cell sorting, about 18-30 mg of bulk tissue yielded co-extracted RNA and DNA. Every patient in the cohort had a primary liver carcinoma. That carcinoma was treated by surgical resection. Study findings and constraints: Overlap in tumor-adjacent and tumor-blood pairs fell below that of tumor region pairs.

The clonotype comes from a man aged 35 to 55 with primary liver carcinoma and hepatitis B virus infection. The source material was liver tumor tissue from sampling region 4. Subset meaning: tumor region T4, right-lateral pole. The rearrangement joins TRBV12-3 or TRBV12-4 to TRBJ2-5; tentatively, D is TRBD2 (6 bases). CDR3 DNA sequence: TGTGCCAGCGCTCCTCAGGGAGGCGGGACCCAGTACTTC. Amino acids: CASAPQGGGTQYF.